This entry concerns a single T cell receptor beta chain. Its matching antigen is unknown. It was at deep level that the assay was run. Sequencing was performed with immunoSEQ multiplex PCR; in TCRdb, only in-frame clones are kept and a portion is missing. The sample records a few million clones, roughly 95% being singletons. This sample stems from a study of shared clonotypes between healthy human individuals. Naive CD8 populations comprised CD45RO-negative cells positively selected for CCR7, excluding terminally differentiated effector memory CD45RA+ cells. The CDR3 is 14 amino acids. The trim removed 6 bases at V and 7 bases at J, leaving 9 bases unmatched. Germline loops: CDR1 MDHEN, CDR2 SYDVKM. Study-level points and caveats: A few donors had around 5.2% of their naive CD4 clonotypes in common.

The specimen sequenced was naive CD8+ T cells from PBMCs. The V call is TRBV28, the J call TRBJ2-5; 9 bases match TRBD2. The TCR sequence derives from a man younger than 35 in good health. Some clones in this sample may be carry-over from other donors' samples. The CDR3 DNA reads as TGTGCCAGCAGGGAGCGGGAGGAGGGCTGGACCCAGTACTTC. Protein: CASREREEGWTQYF.